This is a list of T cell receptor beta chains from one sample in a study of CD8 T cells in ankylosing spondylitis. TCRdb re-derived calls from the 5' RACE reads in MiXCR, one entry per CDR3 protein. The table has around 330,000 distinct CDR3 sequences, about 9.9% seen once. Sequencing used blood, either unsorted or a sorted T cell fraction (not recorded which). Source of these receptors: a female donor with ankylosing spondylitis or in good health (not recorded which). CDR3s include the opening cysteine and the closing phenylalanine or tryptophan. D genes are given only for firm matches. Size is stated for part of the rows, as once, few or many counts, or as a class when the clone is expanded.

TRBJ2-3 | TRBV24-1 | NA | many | TGTGCCACCAGTGGGGAAGCGGACACCTCTAGCACAGATACGCAGTATTTT | CATSGEADTSSTDTQYF
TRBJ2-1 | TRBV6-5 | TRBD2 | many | TGTGCCAGCAGCTACTCCGGACTAGCGGGTATCTACAATGAGCAGTTCTTC | CASSYSGLAGIYNEQFF
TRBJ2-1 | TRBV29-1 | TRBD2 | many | TGCAGCGTTGGGACTAGCGGGATTAATGAGCAGTTCTTC | CSVGTSGINEQFF
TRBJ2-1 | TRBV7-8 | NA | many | TGTGCCAGCAGCTCTCGATTTAGTGATGGCAATGAGCAGTTCTTC | CASSSRFSDGNEQFF
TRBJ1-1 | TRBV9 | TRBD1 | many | TGTGCCAGCAGCGCTACAGGGGCCGAAAGTACTGAAGCTTTCTTT | CASSATGAESTEAFF
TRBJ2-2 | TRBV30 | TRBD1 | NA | TGTGCCTGGAGGACAGGGGAGGTTAACACCGGGGAGCTGTTTTTT | CAWRTGEVNTGELFF
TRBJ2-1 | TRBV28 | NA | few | TGTGCCAGCAGTTTGGACCCTCTGAGGGATGAGCAGTTCTTC | CASSLDPLRDEQFF
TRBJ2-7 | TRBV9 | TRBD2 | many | TGTGCCAGCAGCGTAGGGACTAGCGGCACCTACGAGCAGTACTTC | CASSVGTSGTYEQYF
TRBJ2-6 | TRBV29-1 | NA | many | TGCAGCGCTCAATTAGGGGGCTCTGGGGCCAACGTCCTGACTTTC | CSAQLGGSGANVLTF
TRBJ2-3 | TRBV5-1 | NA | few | TGCGCCAGCAGCTTGAGGACGGCGGATACGCAGTATTTT | CASSLRTADTQYF
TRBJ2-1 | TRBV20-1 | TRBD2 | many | TGCAGTGCCCCAGGACTAGCGGGAGGGATTTACAATGAGCAGTTCTTC | CSAPGLAGGIYNEQFF
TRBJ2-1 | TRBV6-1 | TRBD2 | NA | TGTGCCAGCAGACTAAGCGGGGGGCCTTCCTACAATGAGCAGTTCTTC | CASRLSGGPSYNEQFF
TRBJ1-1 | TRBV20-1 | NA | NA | TGCAGTGCTAGAGATTCGGCGAACACTGAAGCTTTCTTT | CSARDSANTEAFF
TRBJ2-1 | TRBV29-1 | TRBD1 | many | TGCAGCGCAAACGAGGGGGCGACGGGCTTATTTGCCTACAATGAGCAGTTCTTC | CSANEGATGLFAYNEQFF
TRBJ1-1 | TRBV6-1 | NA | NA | TGTGCCAGCAGGATCCCCTCTAGGGACCCCCCCCCGGTCTACACTGAAGCTTTCTTT | CASRIPSRDPPPVYTEAFF
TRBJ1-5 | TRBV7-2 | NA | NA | TGTGCCAGCAGCCGAGGGACACCATATAGCAATCAGCCCCAGCATTTT | CASSRGTPYSNQPQHF
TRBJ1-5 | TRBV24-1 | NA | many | TGTGCCACCAGTGATGTCCTTAGCAATCAGCCCCAGCATTTT | CATSDVLSNQPQHF
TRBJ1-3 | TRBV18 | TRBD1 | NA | TGTGCCAGCTCACAACTCGGGACAGGGGGCTTTCCTGCTGGAAACACCATATATTTT | CASSQLGTGGFPAGNTIYF
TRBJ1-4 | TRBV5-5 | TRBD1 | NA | TGTGCCAGCAGCTGGACAGGGGAAGAAAAACGGTTTTTT | CASSWTGEEKRFF
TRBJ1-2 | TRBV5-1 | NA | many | TGCGCCAGCAGCTTCCTACAGGGAAACTATGGCTACACCTTC | CASSFLQGNYGYTF
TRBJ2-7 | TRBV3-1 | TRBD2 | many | TGTGCCAGCAGACGGACTAGCGGGGGATCAACCTACGAGCAGTACTTC | CASRRTSGGSTYEQYF
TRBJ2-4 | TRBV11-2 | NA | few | TGTGCCAGCAGCTTATTTTGGGGTCTAGACCCTCTAGCCAAAAACATTCAGTACTTC | CASSLFWGLDPLAKNIQYF
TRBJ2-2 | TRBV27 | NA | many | TGTGCCAGCAGTTTCGGGCTAGCGAGTTACGGGGAGCTGTTTTTT | CASSFGLASYGELFF
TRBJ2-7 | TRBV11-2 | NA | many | TGCGCCAGCAGCTTGGATCGGGACGAGCAGTACTTC | CASSLDRDEQYF
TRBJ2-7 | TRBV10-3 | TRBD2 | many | TGTGCCATCAGTGAGTACGGGACTAGCGGGACCTACGAGCAGTACTTC | CAISEYGTSGTYEQYF
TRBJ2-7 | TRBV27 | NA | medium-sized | TGTGCCAGCAGTTCATGGACTGACACCTACGAGCAGTACTTC | CASSSWTDTYEQYF
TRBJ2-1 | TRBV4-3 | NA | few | TGCGCCAGCAGCCAAGAGATGAACAATGAGCAGTTCTTC | CASSQEMNNEQFF
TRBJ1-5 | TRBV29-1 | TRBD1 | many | TGCAGCGTCGGACAGGGCAATCAGCCCCAGCATTTT | CSVGQGNQPQHF
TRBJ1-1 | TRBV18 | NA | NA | TGTGCCAGCTCACCACCGAGAGGGGGGGTCACTGAAGCTTTCTTT | CASSPPRGGVTEAFF
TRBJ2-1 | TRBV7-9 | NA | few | TGTGCCAGCAGCTCACTTTGGGGCAATGAGCAGTTCTTC | CASSSLWGNEQFF
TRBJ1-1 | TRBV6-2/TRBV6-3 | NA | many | TGTGCCAGCAGTCCCACCCCGGGACACCCTAAGTGGACTGAAGCTTTCTTT | CASSPTPGHPKWTEAFF
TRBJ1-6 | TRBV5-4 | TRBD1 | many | TGTGCCAGCACCCCCGACAGGGGAGTCAATTCACCCCTCCACTTT | CASTPDRGVNSPLHF
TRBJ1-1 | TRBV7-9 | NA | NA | TGTGCCAGCAGCCCAGGCGGGACGCCTGACGCTTTCTTT | CASSPGGTPDAFF
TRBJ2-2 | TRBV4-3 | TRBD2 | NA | TGCGCCAGCAGCCAAGCTATTGGGACTAGCGGGATGGGGGCCGGGGAGCTGTTTTTT | CASSQAIGTSGMGAGELFF
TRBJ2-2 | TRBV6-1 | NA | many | TGTGCCAGCAGTGAAGGGTCACTCACGAACACCGGGGAGCTGTTTTTT | CASSEGSLTNTGELFF
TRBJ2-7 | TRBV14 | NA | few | TGTGCCAGCAGCCAAAAAAGGAACGAGCAGTACTTC | CASSQKRNEQYF
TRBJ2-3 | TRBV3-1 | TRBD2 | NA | TGTGCCAGCAGCCAAGATCGGACTAGCGGACTGTTAATAGGCACAGATACGCAGTATTTT | CASSQDRTSGLLIGTDTQYF
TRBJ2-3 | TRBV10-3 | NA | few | TGTGCCATCAGTGAGTCGATAAAGGCAGATACGCAGTATTTT | CAISESIKADTQYF
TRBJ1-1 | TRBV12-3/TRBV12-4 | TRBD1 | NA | TGTGCCAGCAGTTCCGGAGGTCAGGGGGTGAACACTGAAGCTTTCTTT | CASSSGGQGVNTEAFF
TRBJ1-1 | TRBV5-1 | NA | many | TGCGCCAGCAGCTTGCGGGGAGGTCGCACTGAAGCTTTCTTT | CASSLRGGRTEAFF
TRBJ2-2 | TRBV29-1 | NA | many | TGCAGCGTCTCGCAAAACACCGGGGAGCTGTTTTTT | CSVSQNTGELFF
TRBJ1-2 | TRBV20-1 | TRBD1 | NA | TGCAGTGCTGTCCGGGACAGGGTACTTTATGGCTACACCTTC | CSAVRDRVLYGYTF
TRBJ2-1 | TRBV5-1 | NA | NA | TGCGCCAGCAGCTTTGGGGGAGACTCCTACAATGAGCAGTTCTTC | CASSFGGDSYNEQFF
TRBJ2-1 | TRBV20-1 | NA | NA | TGCAGTGCTCAGACCCATGGCGATGAGCAGTTCTTC | CSAQTHGDEQFF
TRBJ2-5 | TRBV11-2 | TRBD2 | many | TGTGCCAGCAGCTTATCCCCCGGGGGACTAGGCGGGTTGTTGGAGACCCAGTACTTC | CASSLSPGGLGGLLETQYF
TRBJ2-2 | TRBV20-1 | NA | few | TGCAGTGCTCAGCCGGGGAAAAACACCGGGGAGCTGTTTTTT | CSAQPGKNTGELFF
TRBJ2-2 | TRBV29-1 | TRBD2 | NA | TGCAGCGTTGTAACTAGCGGGAGGGCCACCGGGGAGCTGTTTTTT | CSVVTSGRATGELFF
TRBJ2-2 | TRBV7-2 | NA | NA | TGTGCCAGCAGCTTAGGGCGGGGGGAGCTGTTTTTT | CASSLGRGELFF
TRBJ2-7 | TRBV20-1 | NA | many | TGCAGTGCCATCGGCGGGGGCCCCTACGAGCAGTACTTC | CSAIGGGPYEQYF
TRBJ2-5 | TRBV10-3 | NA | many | TGTGCCATCAGTGCGTCAGGGGCCGGTGAGACCCAGTACTTC | CAISASGAGETQYF
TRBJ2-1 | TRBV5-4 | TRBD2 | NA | TGTGCCAGCAGCTTTACTAGCGGCGGGGGTGAGCAGTTCTTC | CASSFTSGGGEQFF
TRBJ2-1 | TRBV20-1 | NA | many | TGCAGTGCTAGACCCAACAATGAGCAGTTCTTC | CSARPNNEQFF
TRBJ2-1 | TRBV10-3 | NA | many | TGTGCCTCTGCTAGACTAGAGGGAGATATTTCCTACAATGAGCAGTTCTTC | CASARLEGDISYNEQFF